This TCR beta chain was profiled in a study of liver allograft versus peripheral blood T cells. Turning to the study itself: Recipients' peripheral blood supplied the T cell receptor repertoires against which those in transplanted livers were compared. Study conclusions and caveats: Repertoires found inside liver allografts reportedly differed from T cell receptor repertoires in peripheral blood.

TCRdb ran MiXCR on the reads and lists one entry per CDR3 protein. The sample gives 15,000 or so distinct CDR3 sequences, roughly a fifth of which show up once; 10% to 15% is in the top ten. This clonotype is medium-sized in the sample. Its specificity is not known. V gave up 3 bases and J gave up 8 bases, with 8 bases separating them. The CDR3 loop spans 12 amino acids. Germline loops: CDR1 KGHSH, CDR2 LQKENI. The sequence derives from a human patient who had a liver transplant. The T cells may partly be graft donor cells. The chain joins TRBV18 to TRBJ2-1; D is uncertain. The CDR3 here is CASSPSSDEQFF. CDR3 DNA: TGTGCCAGCTCACCCTCGTCAGATGAGCAGTTCTTC.